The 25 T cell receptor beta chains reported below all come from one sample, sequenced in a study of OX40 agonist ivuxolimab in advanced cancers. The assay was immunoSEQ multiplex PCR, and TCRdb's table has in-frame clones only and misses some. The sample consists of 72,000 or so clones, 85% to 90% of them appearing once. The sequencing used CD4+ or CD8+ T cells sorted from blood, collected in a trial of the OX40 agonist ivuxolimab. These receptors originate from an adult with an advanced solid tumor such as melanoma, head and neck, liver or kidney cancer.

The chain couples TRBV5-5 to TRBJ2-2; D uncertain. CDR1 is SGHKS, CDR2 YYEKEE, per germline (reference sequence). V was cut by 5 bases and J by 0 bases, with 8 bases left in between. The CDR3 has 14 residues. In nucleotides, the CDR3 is TGTGCCAGCAGACCTCTAGCGAACACCGGGGAGCTGTTTTTT. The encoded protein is CASRPLANTGELFF.

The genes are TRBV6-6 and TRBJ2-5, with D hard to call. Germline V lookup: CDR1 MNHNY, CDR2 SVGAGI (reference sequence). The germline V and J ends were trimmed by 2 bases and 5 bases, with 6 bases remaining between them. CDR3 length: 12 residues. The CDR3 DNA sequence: TGTGCCAGCAGTTACAGGACGGAGACCCAGTACTTC. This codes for CASSYRTETQYF.

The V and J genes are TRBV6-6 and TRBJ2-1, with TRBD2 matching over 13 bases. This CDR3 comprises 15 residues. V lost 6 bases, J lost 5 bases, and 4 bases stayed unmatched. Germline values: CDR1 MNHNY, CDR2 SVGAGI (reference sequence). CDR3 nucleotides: TGTGCCAGCAGATCCGGGACTAGCGGGAACAATGAGCAGTTCTTC. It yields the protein CASRSGTSGNNEQFF.

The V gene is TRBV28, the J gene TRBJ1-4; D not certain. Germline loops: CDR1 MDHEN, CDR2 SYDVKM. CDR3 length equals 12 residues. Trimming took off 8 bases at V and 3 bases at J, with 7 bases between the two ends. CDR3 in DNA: TGTGCCAGCGACGGGTCTAATGAAAAACTGTTTTTT. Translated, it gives CASDGSNEKLFF.

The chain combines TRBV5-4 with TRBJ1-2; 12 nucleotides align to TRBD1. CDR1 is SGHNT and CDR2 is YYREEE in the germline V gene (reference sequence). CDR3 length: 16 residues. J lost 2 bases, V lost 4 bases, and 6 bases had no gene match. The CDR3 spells CASSPGTGGSNYGYTF. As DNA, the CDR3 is TGTGCCAGCAGCCCTGGGACAGGGGGCTCGAACTATGGCTACACCTTC.

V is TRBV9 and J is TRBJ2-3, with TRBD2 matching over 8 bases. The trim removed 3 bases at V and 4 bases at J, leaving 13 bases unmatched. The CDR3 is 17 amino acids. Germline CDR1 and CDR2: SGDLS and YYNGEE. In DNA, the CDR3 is TGTGCCAGCAGCGGAGGGCTTAAGCGGGAGACCGCAGATACGCAGTATTTT. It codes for CASSGGLKRETADTQYF.

The DNA of the CDR3 is TGTGCCACCAGCACCCATGGAGGGGATCAGCCCCAGCATTTT. The encoded protein is CATSTHGGDQPQHF. This chain joins TRBV15 and TRBJ1-5; D might be TRBD1 (5 bases). V dropped 4 bases and J dropped 5 bases, with 12 bases sitting between them. Germline V CDR1 and CDR2: LNHNV, YYDKDF (reference sequence). The CDR3 loop spans 14 amino acids.

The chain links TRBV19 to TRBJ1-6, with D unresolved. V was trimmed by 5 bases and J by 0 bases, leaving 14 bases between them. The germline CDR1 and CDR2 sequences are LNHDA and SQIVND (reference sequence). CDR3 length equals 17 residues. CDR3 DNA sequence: TGTGCCAGTAGTCCGCTGGGCCTGAGCTCCTATAATTCACCCCTCCACTTT. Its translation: CASSPLGLSSYNSPLHF.

The chain's CDR3 is CASSHPGPVTGELFF. CDR3 bases: TGTGCCAGCAGCCACCCAGGACCCGTCACCGGGGAGCTGTTTTTT. The chain is built from TRBV4-2 and TRBJ2-2, with D hard to call. Germline values: CDR1 LGHNA, CDR2 YNFKEQ. The CDR3 is 15 residues long. The V end was cut by 3 bases, the J end by 4 bases, with 12 bases between.

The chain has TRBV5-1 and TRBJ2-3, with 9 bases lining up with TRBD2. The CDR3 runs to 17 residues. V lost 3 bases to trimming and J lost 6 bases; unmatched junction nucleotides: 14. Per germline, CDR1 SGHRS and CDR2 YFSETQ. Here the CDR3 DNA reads TGCGCCAGCAGCTCCTCGACCGGCGGGGGGGCCAGTGATACGCAGTATTTT. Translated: CASSSSTGGGASDTQYF.

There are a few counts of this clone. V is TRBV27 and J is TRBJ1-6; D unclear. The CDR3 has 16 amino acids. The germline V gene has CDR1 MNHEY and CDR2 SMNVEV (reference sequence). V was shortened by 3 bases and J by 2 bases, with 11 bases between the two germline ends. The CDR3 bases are TGTGCCAGCAGTTTGGGCCCCGGGGCCTATAATTCACCCCTCCACTTT. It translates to CASSLGPGAYNSPLHF.

The CDR3 nucleotides read TGTGCCAGCAGTGAAATATTAGGGACAGGGGATTCACCCCTCCACTTT. It encodes CASSEILGTGDSPLHF. V gene TRBV6-1 combines with J gene TRBJ1-6; TRBD1 matches 10 bases. V lost 2 bases and J lost 8; bases outside the gene matches: 6. The CDR3 is 16 residues long. Germline V lookup: CDR1 MNHNS, CDR2 SASEGT.

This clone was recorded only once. The DNA of the CDR3 is TGTGCCAGCGGCCGGGCAGGGGTCCAATACGAGCAGTACTTC. As protein: CASGRAGVQYEQYF. The chain has TRBV7-9 and TRBJ2-7; perhaps TRBD1 as D (6 bases). V was shortened by 8 bases and J by 4 bases, with 18 bases between the two germline ends. The germline CDR1 and CDR2 sequences are SEHNR and FQNEAQ (reference sequence). The CDR3 extends over 14 amino acids.

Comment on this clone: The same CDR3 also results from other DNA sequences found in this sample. The CDR3: CASSLNSNQPQHF. The CDR3 coding sequence is TGTGCCAGCAGCTTGAATAGCAATCAGCCCCAGCATTTT. This chain connects TRBV6-6 to TRBJ1-5, with no clear D. V was clipped by 6 bases and J by 0 bases, with 6 bases between them. The CDR3 spans 13 residues. The germline CDR1 and CDR2 sequences are MNHNY and SVGAGI (reference sequence).

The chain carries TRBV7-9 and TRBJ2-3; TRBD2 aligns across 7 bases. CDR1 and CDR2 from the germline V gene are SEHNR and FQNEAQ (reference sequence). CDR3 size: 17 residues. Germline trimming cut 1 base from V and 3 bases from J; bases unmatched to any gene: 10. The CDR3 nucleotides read TGTGCCAGCAGCTTAGGGGTAGGACTAGGGCCTACAGATACGCAGTATTTT. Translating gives CASSLGVGLGPTDTQYF.

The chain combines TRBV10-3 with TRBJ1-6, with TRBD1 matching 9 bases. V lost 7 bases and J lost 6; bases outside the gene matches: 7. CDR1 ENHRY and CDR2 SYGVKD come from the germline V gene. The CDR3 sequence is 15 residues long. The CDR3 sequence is CAINVRTGANSPLHF. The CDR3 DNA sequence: TGTGCCATCAACGTCCGGACAGGGGCTAATTCACCCCTCCACTTT.

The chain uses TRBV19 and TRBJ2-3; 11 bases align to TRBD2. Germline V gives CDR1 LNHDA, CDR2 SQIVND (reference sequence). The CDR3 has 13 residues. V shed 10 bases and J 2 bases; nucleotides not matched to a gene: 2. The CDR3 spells CATGLADTDTQYF. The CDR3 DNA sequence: TGTGCCACGGGACTAGCGGACACAGATACGCAGTATTTT.

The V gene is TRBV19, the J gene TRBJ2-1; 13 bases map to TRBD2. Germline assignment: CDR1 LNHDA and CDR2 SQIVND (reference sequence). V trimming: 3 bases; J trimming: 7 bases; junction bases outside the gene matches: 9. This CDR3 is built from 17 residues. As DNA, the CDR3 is TGTGCCAGTAGTATTTTAAGGACTAGCGGGAGAGGTAATGAGCAGTTCTTC. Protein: CASSILRTSGRGNEQFF.

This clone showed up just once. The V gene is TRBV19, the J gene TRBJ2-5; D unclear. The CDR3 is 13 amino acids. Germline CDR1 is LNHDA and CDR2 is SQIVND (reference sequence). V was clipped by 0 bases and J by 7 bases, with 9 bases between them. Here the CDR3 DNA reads TGTGCCAGTAGTATAGAACCCAAAGGGACCCAGTACTTC. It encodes CASSIEPKGTQYF.

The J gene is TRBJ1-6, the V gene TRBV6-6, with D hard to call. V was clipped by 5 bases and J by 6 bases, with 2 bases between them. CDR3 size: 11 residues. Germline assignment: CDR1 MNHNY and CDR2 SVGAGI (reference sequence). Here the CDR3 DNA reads TGTGCCAGCAGTGGTAATTCACCCCTCCACTTT. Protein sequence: CASSGNSPLHF.

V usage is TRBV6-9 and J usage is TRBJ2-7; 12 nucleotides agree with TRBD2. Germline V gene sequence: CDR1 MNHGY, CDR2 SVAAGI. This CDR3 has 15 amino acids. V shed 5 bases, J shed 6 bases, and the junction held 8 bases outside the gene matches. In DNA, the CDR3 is TGTGCCAGCAGTGTTGGTAGGACTAGCGGGATCGAGCAGTACTTC. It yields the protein CASSVGRTSGIEQYF.

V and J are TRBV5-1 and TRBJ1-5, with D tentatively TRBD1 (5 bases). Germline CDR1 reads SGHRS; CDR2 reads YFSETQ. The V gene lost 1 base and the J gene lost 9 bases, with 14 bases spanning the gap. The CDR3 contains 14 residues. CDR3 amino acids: CASSLTGEHLPQHF. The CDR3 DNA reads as TGCGCCAGCAGCTTGACGGGGGAACATCTGCCCCAGCATTTT.

In nucleotides, the CDR3 is TGCGCCAGCAGCTTGGGAGTCATCTCGGCCGGGGAGCTGTTTTTT. It specifies CASSLGVISAGELFF. The rearrangement uses TRBV5-1 and TRBJ2-2; D call uncertain. V was clipped by 0 bases and J by 6 bases, with 12 bases between them. The CDR3 is made up of 15 amino acids. Germline V gene lookup returns CDR1 SGHRS and CDR2 YFSETQ.

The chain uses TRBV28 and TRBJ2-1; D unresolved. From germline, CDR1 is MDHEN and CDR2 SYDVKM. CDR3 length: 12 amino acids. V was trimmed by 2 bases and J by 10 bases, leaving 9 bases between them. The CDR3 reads CASSLQQREQFF. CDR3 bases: TGTGCCAGCAGTTTACAACAGAGGGAGCAGTTCTTC.

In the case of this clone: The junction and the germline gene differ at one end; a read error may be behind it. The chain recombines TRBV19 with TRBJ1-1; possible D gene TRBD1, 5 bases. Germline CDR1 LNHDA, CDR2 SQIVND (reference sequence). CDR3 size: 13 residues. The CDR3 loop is CASSKRGLTQAFF. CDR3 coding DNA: TGTGCCAGTAGTAAAAGGGGTCTCACTCAAGCTTTCTTT.